The 4 T cell receptor beta chains in this list originate from one sample, sequenced in a study of blood T cells in healthy people across ages. Next came a second PCR, run for roughly 7 to 12 cycles, which used a sample-barcoded 5' primer along with a J-beta primer mix. In TCRdb, the 5' RACE reads were re-called with MiXCR into one record per CDR3 protein. The sample lists 630,000 or so distinct CDR3 sequences; approximately 29% were seen once. The sequenced sample consisted of blood. The source of these receptors is a woman older than 75 in good health.

V gene TRBV10-3 combines with J gene TRBJ2-5, with TRBD2 matching over 10 bases. Germline V gene data show CDR1 as ENHRY and CDR2 as SYGVKD. The CDR3 totals 15 residues. J was trimmed by 11 bases and V by 6 bases; bases with no gene match: 15. CDR3 nucleotides: TGTGCCATCAGAGTAACTAGCGGGGATGGTAATGAGCAGTACTTC. This encodes CAIRVTSGDGNEQYF.

A word on this clonotype: A much larger clone differs by one base, so this may be a read error. The chain carries TRBV14 and TRBJ2-5, with 8 bases matching TRBD1. This CDR3 is built from 16 residues. V gave up 2 bases and J gave up 5 bases; unmatched junction bases: 10. Germline assignment: CDR1 SGHDN and CDR2 FVKESK. CDR3 in amino acids: CASSQNQGALSETQYF. The DNA for the CDR3 is TGTGCCAGCAGCCAAAATCAGGGGGCGTTGAGCGAGACCCAGTACTTC.

The chain joins TRBV30 to TRBJ1-5; perhaps TRBD1 as D (6 bases). CDR1 GTSNPN and CDR2 SVGIG come from the germline V gene (reference sequence). V lost 4 bases and J 0 bases, leaving 13 bases between the germline ends. The CDR3 consists of 15 residues. In nucleotides, the CDR3 is TGTGCCTGGACCCCAGGACAGACTAGCAATCAGCCCCAGCATTTT. Residues: CAWTPGQTSNQPQHF.

This clonotype was seen ten or more times. CDR3 bases: TGTGCCAGTGGACAGGAGAGCACAGATACGCAGTATTTT. Its protein is CASGQESTDTQYF. The V gene is TRBV10-3, the J gene TRBJ2-3, with TRBD1 matching 7 bases. The CDR3 covers 13 residues. V lost 10 bases to trimming and J lost 0 bases; unmatched junction nucleotides: 4. The germline V gene encodes CDR1 ENHRY and CDR2 SYGVKD.